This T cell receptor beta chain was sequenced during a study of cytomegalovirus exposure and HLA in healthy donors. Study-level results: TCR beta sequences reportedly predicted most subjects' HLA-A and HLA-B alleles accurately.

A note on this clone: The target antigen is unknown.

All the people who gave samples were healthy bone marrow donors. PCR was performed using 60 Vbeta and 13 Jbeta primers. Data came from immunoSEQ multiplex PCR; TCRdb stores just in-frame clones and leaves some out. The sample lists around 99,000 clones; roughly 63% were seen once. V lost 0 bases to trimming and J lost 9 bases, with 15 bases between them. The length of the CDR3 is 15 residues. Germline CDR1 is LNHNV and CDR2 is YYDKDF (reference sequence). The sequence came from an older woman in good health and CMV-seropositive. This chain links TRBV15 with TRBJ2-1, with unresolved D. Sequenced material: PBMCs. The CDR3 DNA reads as TGTGCCACCAGCAGAGATCGGGTTCGTATCGCTGAGCAGTTCTTC. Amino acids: CATSRDRVRIAEQFF. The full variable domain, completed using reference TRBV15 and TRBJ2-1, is DAMVIQNPRYQVTQFGKPVTLSCSQTLNHNVMYWYQQKSSQAPKLLFHYYDKDFNNEADTPDNFQSRRPNTSFCFLDIRSPGLGDTAMYLCATSRDRVRIAEQFFGPGTRLTVL.